This is a list of T cell receptor beta chains from one sample in a study of graft-versus-host responses after intestinal transplantation. The data were produced by immunoSEQ multiplex PCR, yet TCRdb's version contains in-frame clones alone and is incomplete. The data contain around 8,800 clones, under 35% of them singletons. Sequences were derived from alloreactive CD8+ T cells from a mixed lymphocyte reaction culture, sampled before transplantation. These receptor sequences come from a human patient who was an organ donor for intestinal transplantation. The conserved cysteine and the conserved F or W are not part of the CDR3 here. D genes are given only for firm matches.

V	J	length	D	CDR3
TRBV5-1	TRBJ1-6	13	TRBD1	ASSLVGQSNSPLH
TRBV4-1	TRBJ1-5	13	.	ASSQGSDSNQPQH
TRBV7-9	TRBJ2-7	12	TRBD1	ASSLGQGAYEQY
TRBV7-1	TRBJ2-5	14	TRBD2	ASSWRLAGLQETQY
TRBV4-3	TRBJ1-6	12	.	ASSQDTGYSPLH
TRBV7-9	TRBJ1-4	11	.	ASSLARNEKLF
TRBV15	TRBJ2-5	13	.	ATSRDWGPGETQY
TRBV4-1	TRBJ1-1	13	TRBD1	ASSQVGQANTEAF
TRBV7-8	TRBJ2-7	10	.	ASSLVSYEQY
TRBV6-1	TRBJ1-1	11	TRBD1	ASSQYRGTEAF
TRBV7-8	TRBJ1-3	13	.	ASSLGSSSGNTIY
TRBV19	TRBJ1-2	11	.	ASSIPGEGGYT
TRBV9	TRBJ2-5	14	.	ASSSVTGLDQETQY
TRBV11-3	TRBJ1-5	10	TRBD1	ASSEGDRVVN
TRBV6-5	TRBJ2-1	11	.	ASGPSSYNEQF
TRBV9	TRBJ2-7	11	.	ASSVGGSYEQY
TRBV5-4	TRBJ1-2	13	.	ASSRIWEANYGYT
TRBV4-1	TRBJ1-1	12	.	ASSQGPGSTEAF
TRBV6-6	TRBJ1-5	12	.	ASSSGTYDQPQH
TRBV19	TRBJ1-1	10	.	ASGPRGAEAF
TRBV4-3	TRBJ1-1	12	.	ASSQGVRDTEAF
TRBV30	TRBJ1-1	11	TRBD1	AWSGTGGTEAF
TRBV6-6	TRBJ2-1	10	.	ASSYSVDEQF
TRBV19	TRBJ1-2	13	TRBD1	ASSWTVDREHGYT
TRBV15	.	12	.	ATSRGRSSYEQY
TRBV11-2	TRBJ2-7	12	.	ASSTEDLRYEQY
TRBV4-1	TRBJ1-6	12	.	ASSPVTGNSPLH
TRBV7-2	TRBJ2-1	13	.	ASSLDSSSYNEQF
TRBV27	TRBJ2-7	11	.	ASSLGSFYEQY
TRBV27	TRBJ1-1	12	.	ASSLSQDSTEAF
TRBV2	TRBJ2-1	12	.	ASSVWGGFNEQF
TRBV6-9	TRBJ1-1	12	TRBD1	ASSYSSGGTEAF
TRBV7-6	TRBJ1-1	11	.	ASSFRAGSEAF
TRBV11-2	TRBJ1-2	11	TRBD1	ASSGTGNYGYT
TRBV11-2	TRBJ2-1	12	.	ASAARGSYNEQF